The clone carrying this T cell receptor (beta chain) was seen a few times. The CDR3 spans 13 residues. The V end was cut by 6 bases, the J end by 3 bases, with 11 bases between. Germline V gene lookup returns CDR1 MNHNY and CDR2 SVGAGI (reference sequence). This specimen comes from a study of patients and donors after allogeneic stem cell transplantation. TCRdb reanalysed the RT-PCR reads using MiXCR and keeps one entry per CDR3 protein. The table includes 200,000 to 250,000 distinct CDR3 sequences, approximately 14% detected once. The sequenced material came from blood, either unsorted or a sorted T cell fraction (not recorded which). This TCR was recovered from a human donor who was either an allogeneic HSCT recipient or a stem cell or donor lymphocyte infusion donor (not recorded which). It is not recorded whose cells these are; they may come from a transplant donor. J is TRBJ1-1 and V is TRBV6-6, with a weak D call TRBD1 (5 bases). The CDR3 bases are TGTGCCAGCAGGGGGGGGGTCTACACTGAAGCTTTCTTT. Protein product: CASRGGVYTEAFF.